The 23 T cell receptor beta chains presented below share a single source sample, sequenced in a study of blood T cell repertoires in COVID-19. Some clones are missing from TCRdb's copy, which holds only in-frame ones; the method was immunoSEQ multiplex PCR. The table has approximately 180,000 clones, 85% to 90% seen once. The sample consisted of PBMCs or T cells enriched from blood (not recorded which). These receptor sequences come from a man aged 35 to 55 who had recovered from COVID-19.

The chain uses TRBV11-3 and TRBJ1-1; tentative D call: TRBD1 (5 bases). The CDR3 totals 13 residues. CDR1 is SGHNT and CDR2 is YENEEA in the germline V gene. V was pared by 0 bases and J by 6 bases, with 8 bases between. CDR3 in amino acids: CASSLDGAAEAFF. Written as DNA, the CDR3 is TGTGCCAGCAGCTTAGATGGGGCGGCTGAAGCTTTCTTT.

Of note for this clone: The identical CDR3 is also encoded by other nucleotide sequences in the sample. The chain recombines TRBV18 with TRBJ2-7; tentatively, D is TRBD1 (5 bases). The CDR3 extends over 14 amino acids. V shed 6 bases and J shed 0 bases, with 12 bases lying between them. Germline V CDR1 and CDR2: KGHSH, LQKENI. In DNA form, the CDR3 reads TGTGCCAGCTCTCAGGGCAGGAGCTCCTACGAGCAGTACTTC. Protein product: CASSQGRSSYEQYF.

The rearrangement joins TRBV30 to TRBJ2-7, with D possibly being TRBD1 (5 bases). The CDR3 has 12 amino acids. Looked up from germline, CDR1 is GTSNPN and CDR2 is SVGIG (reference sequence). The V and J ends lost 2 bases and 4 bases respectively, with 9 bases between them. DNA for the CDR3: TGTGCCTGGAGTCTTGACAGATACGAGCAGTACTTC. This gives the protein CAWSLDRYEQYF. Full variable domain (outside the CDR3, taken from reference TRBV30 and TRBJ2-7): SQTIHQWPATLVQPVGSPLSLECTVEGTSNPNLYWYRQAAGRGLQLLFYSVGIGQISSEVPQNLSASRPQDRQFILSSKKLLLSDSGFYLCAWSLDRYEQYFGPGTRLTVT.

The CDR3 DNA reads TGTGCCATCAGTGAAACAGACAGGGGTAGGGACATTCAGTACTTC. Its translation is CAISETDRGRDIQYF. V and J are TRBV10-3 and TRBJ2-4; 8 nucleotides align to TRBD1. With V trimmed by 3 bases and J by 8 bases, 9 bases remained unmatched. CDR1 is ENHRY and CDR2 is SYGVKD in the germline V gene. The CDR3 is 15 amino acids.

The chain employs TRBV5-8 and TRBJ1-3, with a possible D match to TRBD1 (6 bases). The CDR3 loop spans 16 amino acids. The ends were cut back, 2 bases at V and 2 bases at J, with 14 bases in the middle. Looked up from germline, CDR1 is SGHTS and CDR2 is YDEGEE. Written as DNA, the CDR3 is TGTGCCAGCAGCTTCATCGCCAGGGGAGCTGGAAACACCATATATTTT. It translates to CASSFIARGAGNTIYF.

The chain links TRBV30 to TRBJ2-7, with 11 positions matching TRBD2. The ends lost 4 bases at V and 7 bases at J; junction bases unmatched: 6. This CDR3 has 13 residues. The V gene's germline CDR1 is GTSNPN and CDR2 SVGIG (reference sequence). CDR3: CAWNRLAGFEQYF. CDR3 bases: TGTGCCTGGAATCGACTAGCGGGATTTGAGCAGTACTTC.

The sample holds one count of this clone. The chain combines TRBV27 with TRBJ2-7; the D is unclear. Germline loops: CDR1 MNHEY, CDR2 SMNVEV (reference sequence). Trimming cost V 3 bases and J 5 bases, with 8 bases left between them. The CDR3 is made up of 12 amino acids. Here the CDR3 DNA reads TGTGCCAGCAGTTTTTCCCCCAACGAGCAGTACTTC. It is translated as CASSFSPNEQYF.

The V call is TRBV28, the J call TRBJ1-4; 7 bases map to TRBD1. This CDR3 is built from 14 residues. With 5 bases clipped from V and 8 bases from J, the junction kept 8 bases outside the gene matches. The V gene's germline CDR1 is MDHEN and CDR2 SYDVKM. CDR3 in amino acids: CASSKTGAAEKLFF. The CDR3 region has the DNA TGTGCCAGCAGTAAAACAGGGGCGGCAGAAAAACTGTTTTTT.

On this clone: The same CDR3 arises from other DNA sequences in this sample as well. The genes are TRBV7-3 and TRBJ2-5; the match to TRBD1 covers 8 bases. Trimming removed 5 bases from V and 2 bases from J; junction bases left unmatched: 4. CDR3 length equals 14 residues. CDR1 is SGHTA, CDR2 FQGTGA, per germline. The CDR3 sequence: CASSPNRGQETQYF. For the CDR3, the DNA is TGTGCCAGCAGCCCGAACAGGGGGCAAGAGACCCAGTACTTC.

V gene TRBV18 combines with J gene TRBJ2-7; the match to TRBD1 covers 10 bases. The length of the CDR3 is 15 residues. With 3 bases clipped from V and 2 bases from J, the junction kept 4 bases outside the gene matches. Per germline, CDR1 KGHSH and CDR2 LQKENI. In DNA, the CDR3 is TGTGCCAGCTCACCGGGGACAGGGGCAACCTACGAGCAGTACTTC. As protein: CASSPGTGATYEQYF.

The chain employs TRBV21-1 and TRBJ1-1; the table gives TRBD1 as D, unverified against the DNA. TRBV21-1 represents a pseudogene. The CDR3 runs to 14 residues. The CDR3, as DNA: TGTGCCAGCAGCAAGGGGCATGTGAACACTGAAGCTTTCTTT. Translated: CASSKGHVNTEAFF.

The gene calls are TRBV5-6 and TRBJ2-7, with D maybe TRBD1 (5 bases). CDR3 length: 13 amino acids. Germline CDR1 is SGHDT and CDR2 is YYEEEE. The ends were cut back, 4 bases at V and 5 bases at J, with 13 bases in the middle. The chain's CDR3 is CASSPGSGNEQYF. The CDR3 region has the DNA TGTGCCAGCAGCCCCGGGTCAGGGAACGAGCAGTACTTC.

This clone occurred a few times. The chain carries TRBV5-1 and TRBJ2-1; TRBD1 matches at 10 bases. J gave up 3 bases and V 5 bases, and 5 bases lay outside the gene matches. Germline CDR1 and CDR2: SGHRS and YFSETQ. This CDR3 spans 15 amino acids. This CDR3 is CASRGGQGLYNEQFF. CDR3 DNA sequence: TGCGCCAGCAGGGGGGGACAGGGGCTCTACAATGAGCAGTTCTTC.

The rearrangement links TRBV27 to TRBJ2-1; 7 nucleotides match TRBD1. With V trimmed by 2 bases and J by 9 bases, 4 bases remained unmatched. Germline V gene lookup returns CDR1 MNHEY and CDR2 SMNVEV (reference sequence). There are 13 residues in the CDR3. The CDR3 nucleotides are TGTGCCAGCAGTTTAGACAGGGTAGGTGAGCAGTTCTTC. It is translated as CASSLDRVGEQFF.

CDR3 sequence: CASSSGQGPYNEQFF. The DNA for the CDR3 is TGTGCCAGCAGCTCAGGACAGGGGCCATACAATGAGCAGTTCTTC. The rearrangement links TRBV6-2 or TRBV6-3 to TRBJ2-1, with 9 bases lining up with TRBD1. With 6 bases clipped from V and 4 bases from J, the junction kept 7 bases outside the gene matches. The CDR3 contains 15 residues. Germline CDR1 is MNHEY and CDR2 is SVGEGT.

The chain joins TRBV6-5 to TRBJ1-1; D unresolved. V dropped 4 bases and J dropped 0 bases, with 12 bases sitting between them. Germline CDR1 and CDR2: MNHEY and SVGAGI. This CDR3 region has 15 residues. CDR3 residues: CASSSLTRMNTEAFF. The CDR3 DNA sequence: TGTGCCAGCAGTTCTCTGACAAGAATGAACACTGAAGCTTTCTTT.

J is TRBJ1-5 and V is TRBV5-6; the match to TRBD1 covers 7 bases. The CDR3 spans 16 residues. J gave up 5 bases and V 4 bases, and 12 bases lay outside the gene matches. The germline V gene has CDR1 SGHDT and CDR2 YYEEEE. CDR3 nucleotides: TGTGCCAGCAGCCTCTCCCTCCGACAGGGAGATCAGCCCCAGCATTTT. Protein: CASSLSLRQGDQPQHF.

The CDR3 loop is CASSWAGQDYGYTF. Here the CDR3 DNA reads TGCGCCAGCAGCTGGGCGGGACAGGACTATGGCTACACCTTC. The chain employs TRBV5-1 and TRBJ1-2, with TRBD1 matching over 8 bases. The CDR3 sequence is 14 residues long. Germline assignment: CDR1 SGHRS and CDR2 YFSETQ. With 3 bases clipped from V and 3 bases from J, the junction kept 4 bases outside the gene matches.

The chain joins TRBV5-1 to TRBJ2-7; 9 bases align to TRBD1. Germline loops: CDR1 SGHRS, CDR2 YFSETQ. This CDR3 spans 16 amino acids. V lost 2 bases and J lost 7; bases outside the gene matches: 13. The CDR3 protein is CASSFYSGTGSREQYF. For the CDR3, the DNA is TGCGCCAGCAGCTTTTATTCCGGGACAGGGTCGAGGGAGCAGTACTTC. Full variable domain (rest looked up from reference TRBV5-1 and TRBJ2-7): KAGVTQTPRYLIKTRGQQVTLSCSPISGHRSVSWYQQTPGQGLQFLFEYFSETQRNKGNFPGRFSGRQFSNSRSEMNVSTLELGDSALYLCASSFYSGTGSREQYFGPGTRLTVT.

The chain recombines TRBV5-1 with TRBJ2-2; D is undetermined. The CDR3 is 14 amino acids. CDR1 and CDR2 from the germline V gene are SGHRS and YFSETQ. Trimming removed 4 bases at V and 7 bases at J, with 14 bases between. The CDR3 nucleotides read TGCGCCAGCAGCCCTATTACGACGGGCGGGGAGCTGTTTTTT. Protein: CASSPITTGGELFF.

V and J are TRBV7-3 and TRBJ1-6; D possibly corresponds to TRBD1 (6 bases). Germline values: CDR1 SGHTA, CDR2 FQGTGA. This CDR3 region has 14 residues. With 3 bases removed from V and 4 bases from J, the gap between germline ends came to 7 bases. CDR3 in amino acids: CASSLGAYNSPLHF. In DNA, the CDR3 is TGTGCCAGCAGCTTGGGGGCGTATAATTCACCCCTCCACTTT.

The V gene is TRBV10-3, the J gene TRBJ2-6; tentatively, D is TRBD2 (5 bases). Germline loops: CDR1 ENHRY, CDR2 SYGVKD. Trimming stripped 11 bases from V and 0 bases from J, with 14 bases between. This CDR3 has 15 residues. CDR3 bases: TGTGCCGTCGACGAGGGCTACTCTGGGGCCAACGTCCTGACTTTC. Amino acid sequence: CAVDEGYSGANVLTF.

The chain recombines TRBV28 with TRBJ1-1, with 8 bases aligning to TRBD1. The CDR3 extends over 13 amino acids. J lost 4 bases, V lost 6 bases, and 4 bases had no gene match. Per the germline V gene, CDR1 is MDHEN and CDR2 is SYDVKM. CDR3 nucleotide sequence: TGTGCCAGCAGAAATACAGGGGGCACTGAAGCTTTCTTT. Its translation: CASRNTGGTEAFF.